Listed here are 5 T cell receptor beta chains from one sample, sequenced in a study of blood T cell repertoires in COVID-19. Some clones are missing from TCRdb's copy, which holds only in-frame ones; the method was immunoSEQ multiplex PCR. Of about 130,000 clones in the sample, 81% were seen once. Sequenced sample: peripheral blood. The source is a woman aged 50 to 65 with acute or convalescent COVID-19.

The chain links TRBV9 to TRBJ2-1; 8 nucleotides align to TRBD2. This CDR3 has 17 amino acids. Germline values: CDR1 SGDLS, CDR2 YYNGEE. V was pared by 6 bases and J by 9 bases, with 20 bases of the junction left unmatched. The CDR3 bases are TGTGCCAGCATTAGTCAGCCAGGACTAGCTTTTGACACTGAGCAGTTCTTC. Protein sequence: CASISQPGLAFDTEQFF.

The J gene is TRBJ2-4, the V gene TRBV3-1 (or the pseudogene TRBV3-2); no clear D gene. The CDR3 length is 13 residues. Germline lookup yields CDR1 LGHDT and CDR2 YNNKEL (reference sequence). The V gene lost 1 base and the J gene lost 7 bases, with 8 bases spanning the gap. CDR3 sequence: CASSQAYGNIQYF. CDR3 in DNA: TGTGCCAGCAGCCAAGCTTACGGGAACATTCAGTACTTC.

This clone was detected once. This chain uses TRBV19 with TRBJ2-7; 7 bases are shared with TRBD1. This CDR3 region has 14 residues. V lost 3 bases and J lost 0; bases outside the gene matches: 2. Germline V lookup: CDR1 LNHDA, CDR2 SQIVND (reference sequence). The CDR3 protein is CASSIRGSSYEQYF. CDR3 DNA: TGTGCCAGTAGTATCAGGGGGAGCTCCTACGAGCAGTACTTC.

CDR3 sequence reads: CASSHSGGRNEKLFF. The CDR3 DNA sequence: TGTGCCAGCAGTCACAGCGGGGGCCGTAATGAAAAACTGTTTTTT. This chain uses TRBV6-6 with TRBJ1-4; tentatively, D is TRBD1 (6 bases). The V gene's germline CDR1 is MNHNY and CDR2 SVGAGI (reference sequence). This CDR3 is built from 15 residues. Trimming removed 5 bases at V and 4 bases at J, with 14 bases between.

The chain links TRBV14 to TRBJ1-2; no definite D call. Germline loops: CDR1 SGHDN, CDR2 FVKESK. The CDR3 has 16 residues. Trimming shortened V by 0 bases and J by 5 bases, and 16 bases separated the two germline ends. In nucleotides, the CDR3 is TGTGCCAGCAGCCAAGAAGTAGGGCGGGGATATTATGGCTACACCTTC. Protein sequence: CASSQEVGRGYYGYTF.